These 14 T cell receptor beta chains originate from one sample sequenced in a study of T cell clonality in common variable immunodeficiency. TCRdb's copy holds only in-frame clones and misses some; the assay was immunoSEQ multiplex PCR. The sample presents about 40,000 clones, none singletons. The sample taken for sequencing was peripheral blood mononuclear cells. The source is a person between 18 and 75 years old in good health.

Ten or more counts support this clone. Read data end 3 residues before the CDR3 end; the end is taken from the germline J gene. V usage is TRBV2 and J usage is TRBJ1-6, with a possible D match to TRBD1 (5 bases). V dropped 5 bases and J dropped 8 bases, with 13 bases sitting between them. This CDR3 contains 14 residues. The germline CDR1 and CDR2 sequences are SNHLY and FYNNEI. The CDR3 is CASSTGLQHSPLHF. Partial CDR3 DNA: TGTGCCAGCAGTACGGGACTGCAGCATTCACCC.

This clone has at least ten counts. The CDR3 region is CASSLRPAREAYNEQFF. CDR3 DNA, as far as it was read: TGCGCCAGCAGCCTTCGTCCCGCGCGGGAGGCGTACAATGAG. V is TRBV5-1 and J is TRBJ2-1; 8 nucleotides line up with TRBD2. The read finishes 3 residues shy of the CDR3 end, and the germline J gene is used to complete it. CDR1 is SGHRS and CDR2 is YFSETQ in the germline V gene. The CDR3 runs 17 residues. Unmatched junction bases numbered 13, after V lost 4 bases and J lost 4 bases.

This clone was seen ten or more times. Sequencing ends 3 residues short of the CDR3 end; the germline J gene provides the rest. The J gene is TRBJ2-1, the V gene TRBV5-4; 8 positions match TRBD2. The CDR3 length is 16 residues. The germline gives CDR1 SGHNT, CDR2 YYREEE (reference sequence). Germline trimming cut 5 bases from V and 0 bases from J; bases unmatched to any gene: 7. CDR3 DNA, as far as it was read: TGTGCCAGCAGGTTAGAGCGGGGGAGCTCCTACAATGAG. It encodes CASRLERGSSYNE. The complete CDR3 reads CASRLERGSSYNEQFF.

This clone was recorded many times. The read ends 3 residues early relative to the CDR3; the germline J gene fills the gap. The chain employs TRBV30 and TRBJ2-1, with 9 bases matching TRBD1. Germline loops: CDR1 GTSNPN, CDR2 SVGIG (reference sequence). Germline trimming cut 3 bases from V and 7 bases from J; bases unmatched to any gene: 10. This CDR3 region has 15 residues. This CDR3 reads CAWRENRGRMNEQFF. Partial CDR3 DNA: TGTGCCTGGAGGGAAAACAGGGGGCGCATGAATGAG. Complete variable domain (other parts from reference TRBV30 and TRBJ2-1): SQTIHQWPATLVQPVGSPLSLECTVEGTSNPNLYWYRQAAGRGLQLLFYSVGIGQISSEVPQNLSASRPQDRQFILSSKKLLLSDSGFYLCAWRENRGRMNEQFFGPGTRLTVL.

Many counts were recorded for this clone. With the read ending 3 residues before the CDR3 end, the germline J gene is used to fill in that end. The chain couples TRBV2 to TRBJ1-1; 10 bases are a match to TRBD1. CDR3 length: 15 amino acids. The trim removed 8 bases at V and 1 base at J, leaving 7 bases unmatched. CDR1 is SNHLY and CDR2 is FYNNEI in the germline V gene. The CDR3 DNA, read in part, is TGTGCCAGCCGGGACAGGGGCTACCAGAACACTGAA. This encodes CASRDRGYQNTE. The whole CDR3 sequence is CASRDRGYQNTEAFF.

This clone has only a few counts. Read coverage stops 3 residues before the CDR3 terminus; the germline J gene supplies the remainder. This chain uses TRBV30 with TRBJ1-4; 7 positions match TRBD1. This CDR3 is 14 amino acids long. In germline, CDR1 is GTSNPN, CDR2 SVGIG (reference sequence). CDR3 in amino acids: CAWSGTGRNSPLFF. The part of the CDR3 DNA that was read is TGTGCCTGGAGTGGGACAGGACGTAATTCACCA.

This clone was observed at least ten times. The missing CDR3 end, 3 residues past where the read stops, is filled in from the germline J gene. The chain has TRBV24-1 and TRBJ2-3; 8 bases match TRBD2. Germline V CDR1 and CDR2: KGHDR, SFDVKD. CDR3 size: 14 residues. Trimming removed 8 bases from V and 6 bases from J; junction bases left unmatched: 9. CDR3 sequence reads: CATKSGGSSDTQYF. The part of the CDR3 DNA that was read is TGTGCCACCAAGAGCGGGGGTAGCTCGGATACG.

In this sample, this clone turned up many times. Read sequence stops 3 residues before the CDR3 end, and the germline J gene provides the missing end. The V and J genes are TRBV19 and TRBJ2-2; D possibly corresponds to TRBD2 (5 bases). The CDR3 contains 14 residues. The V end lost 8 bases, the J end lost 1 base, and 11 bases lay between the germline ends. Germline V lookup: CDR1 LNHDA, CDR2 SQIVND (reference sequence). The CDR3 reads CASQGRGNTGELFF. The part of the CDR3 DNA that was read is TGTGCCAGTCAAGGTCGGGGGAACACCGGGGAG.

A remark on this clone: The read ends 3 residues before the CDR3 terminus; that terminus is restored from the germline J gene. This rearrangement joins TRBV19 to TRBJ2-6, with D unclear. The CDR3 has 16 amino acids. The germline V gene encodes CDR1 LNHDA and CDR2 SQIVND (reference sequence). V was cut by 3 bases and J by 1 base, with 10 bases left in between. This chain's CDR3 is CASSILSFSGANVLTF. Incomplete CDR3 DNA: TGTGCCAGTAGTATTTTGTCTTTTTCTGGGGCCAACGTC.

A remark on this clone: The read stops 3 residues short of the end of the CDR3; the missing end is completed from the germline J gene. The V gene is TRBV30, the J gene TRBJ1-2; D remains ambiguous. CDR1 is GTSNPN, CDR2 SVGIG, per germline (reference sequence). The length of the CDR3 is 15 residues. The CDR3 reads CAWSVASGSSNDYTF. CDR3 bases read: TGTGCCTGGAGTGTAGCCAGCGGGAGCTCCAATGAC.

This clone is classed as medium-sized. Read coverage stops 3 residues before the CDR3 terminus; the germline J gene supplies the remainder. The genes are TRBV30 and TRBJ2-1, with 8 bases identical to TRBD2. The CDR3 covers 14 residues. V gave up 3 bases and J gave up 7 bases; unmatched junction bases: 8. Germline loops: CDR1 GTSNPN, CDR2 SVGIG (reference sequence). The CDR3 spells CAWSVGTSVNEQFF. The CDR3 bases that were read are TGTGCCTGGAGCGTAGGGACTAGTGTAAATGAG.

This clone showed up many times. The read is 3 residues too short to cover the CDR3 end, so that end is filled in from the germline J gene. This chain links TRBV20-1 with TRBJ2-3, with 9 positions matching TRBD1. Germline V gene sequence: CDR1 DFQATT, CDR2 SNEGSKA (reference sequence). The CDR3 contains 16 residues. V was pared by 0 bases and J by 2 bases, with 6 bases of the junction left unmatched. The CDR3 sequence: CSARDQDRGSTDTQYF. The part of the CDR3 DNA that was read is TGCAGTGCTAGAGATCAGGACAGGGGATCCACAGATACG.

In its sample, this clone was seen many times. Read sequence stops 3 residues before the CDR3 end, and the germline J gene provides the missing end. The rearrangement links TRBV19 to TRBJ1-2; D possibly corresponds to TRBD1 (6 bases). CDR1 and CDR2 (germline): LNHDA, SQIVND (reference sequence). The CDR3 is made up of 12 amino acids. The sequenced CDR3 bases are TGTGCCACTCGACCGACAGGTAACCAG. Translating it yields CATRPTGNQ. The entire CDR3 reads CATRPTGNQYTF.

This clone was observed many times. The read ends 3 residues before the CDR3 terminus; that terminus is restored from the germline J gene. V is TRBV19 and J is TRBJ1-5; the match to TRBD1 covers 12 bases. The CDR3 consists of 15 residues. The trim removed 5 bases at V and 7 bases at J, leaving 6 bases unmatched. Germline assignment: CDR1 LNHDA and CDR2 SQIVND (reference sequence). CDR3 in amino acids: CASSRDRGPEQPQHF. The sequenced part of the CDR3 DNA is TGTGCCAGTAGTCGGGACAGGGGGCCGGAACAGCCC.